This TCR beta chain was identified in a study of T-cell reconstitution after alpha-beta-depleted transplantation in children. The CDR3 runs 13 residues. Germline-derived CDR1 and CDR2 are DFQATT and SNEGSKA (reference sequence). V was clipped by 0 bases and J by 8 bases, with 13 bases between them. A TCRbeta library incorporating unique molecular identifiers was prepared. TCRdb re-called the PCR reads with MiXCR, one entry per CDR3 protein. Among about 270,000 distinct CDR3 sequences listed, about 10% were seen once. The receptor was derived from a human donor who donated a stem cell graft to a child with SCID. The chain carries TRBV20-1 and TRBJ1-2; possibly TRBD1 for D (5 bases). The specimen comprised PBMCs from the stem cell graft donor, sampled from the stem cell graft. The CDR3 DNA is TGCAGTGCTAGAGATAGCCCGGGGCGAGGCTACACCTTC. It is translated as CSARDSPGRGYTF.